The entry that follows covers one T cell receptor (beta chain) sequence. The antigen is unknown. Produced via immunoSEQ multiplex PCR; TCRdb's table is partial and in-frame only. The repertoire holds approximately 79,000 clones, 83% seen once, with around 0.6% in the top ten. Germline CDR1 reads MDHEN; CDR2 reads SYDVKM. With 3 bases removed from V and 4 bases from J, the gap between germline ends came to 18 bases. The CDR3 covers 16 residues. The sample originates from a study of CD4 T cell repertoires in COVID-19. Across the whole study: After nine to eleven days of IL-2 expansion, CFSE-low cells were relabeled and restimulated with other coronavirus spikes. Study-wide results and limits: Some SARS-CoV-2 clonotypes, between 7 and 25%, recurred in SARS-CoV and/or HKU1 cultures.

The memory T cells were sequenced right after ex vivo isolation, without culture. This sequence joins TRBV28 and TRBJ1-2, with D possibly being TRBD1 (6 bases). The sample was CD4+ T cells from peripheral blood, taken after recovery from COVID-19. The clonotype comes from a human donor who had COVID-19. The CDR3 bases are TGTGCCAGCAGTTTTGTGGGGGCCGAGCTTGGCTATGGCTACACCTTC. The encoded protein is CASSFVGAELGYGYTF.